This TCR beta chain was recorded in a study of OX40 agonist ivuxolimab in advanced cancers. Concerning the study at large: The costimulatory receptor OX40 (CD134) was targeted by ivuxolimab, a fully human IgG2 agonistic monoclonal antibody. Intravenous ivuxolimab was administered to patients every 2 weeks at six dose levels: 0.01, 0.1, 0.3, 1.5, 3 and 10 mg/kg. Of the 50 or so patients in dose escalation, around 19 had hepatocellular carcinoma, about 15 had melanoma, 9 had renal cell carcinoma and 9 had head and neck cancer. In the dose-escalation cohort, roughly 80% of patients were male, and the mean age was around 60 years, with a range of roughly 23 to 85. Patients were allowed to have had prior anti-PD-1, anti-PD-L1 or anti-CTLA-4 therapy, and less than 45% of the dose-escalation patients had previously received checkpoint inhibitors. Partial responses occurred in three dose-escalation patients, of whom one had hepatocellular carcinoma and two had cutaneous melanoma. The point of sequencing TCRbeta in the periphery was to test whether ivuxolimab changed TCR sequence diversity and drove clonal T-cell expansion. The monotherapy dose-escalation portion (N of about 57 patients) of the phase I ivuxolimab trial is reported in the paper.

A word on this clone: Its antigen target is currently unknown. There are no base qualities to consult, and no much larger clone falls within one base.

From a lookup of the germline V gene, CDR1 and CDR2 are SGHRS and YFSETQ. Spanning cysteine to phenylalanine, the CDR3 consists of 13 amino acids. The retained sequence is limited to the CDR3, 39 bases, with the frame set at the first base. The junction shows trimming of 3 bases on V and 2 bases on J, plus 9 bases between the germline ends. Patients with a history of autoimmune disease or receiving systemic immunosuppression were excluded from the trial. Peripheral blood for TCR sequencing was collected from all dose cohorts at baseline, on cycle 4 day 1, and on cycle 7 day 1. The samples were drawn from a first-in-human, open-label, multicenter phase I dose-escalation trial of ivuxolimab. The trial enrolled adults with locally advanced or metastatic head and neck squamous cell, hepatocellular, melanoma or renal cell carcinoma. CD4+ and CD8+ T cells were sorted separately from peripheral blood before TCR sequencing.

For sequencing of the TCRbeta CDR3 region, genomic DNA was extracted from the sorted cells. The immunoSEQ Assay was used to sequence the TCRbeta CDR3 regions. Entries here come from immuneACCESS through TCRdb and include only in-frame sequences with V and J called. Some clones fail to appear in such tables; in the studies checked, an unresolved V gene covers under half of the shortfall, and the cause of the remainder is unknown. Present in this sample are tens of thousands of clones, around 90% of which were seen just once. Of the sample, approximately 7.7% falls within the top ten clones. Summary of the overall study and its limitations: In the 0.1-3.0 mg/kg groups, partial responders were among the patients with the lowest normalized peripheral clonal expansion, particularly in CD8+ T cells. At doses of 0.1 to 3.0 mg/kg, clonal expansion of both CD4+ and CD8+ blood T cells was observed from baseline to week 6. Antigen specificity was not determined for the clonally expanded peripheral T cells. After ivuxolimab, CD8+ T cells had more expanded clones than CD4+ T cells on average. Low levels of normalized T-cell clonal expansion were also shown by some nonresponding patients.

The sequence derives from an adult with an advanced solid tumor such as melanoma, head and neck, liver or kidney cancer. The material was CD4+ or CD8+ T cells sorted from blood, obtained in a trial of the OX40 agonist ivuxolimab. The chain uses TRBV5-1 and TRBJ2-7; too little of a D gene remains to name it. The DNA sequence is given as TGCGCCAGCAGCTCTCGTACAACCTACGAGCAGTACTTC. Its amino acids are CASSSRTTYEQYF.